This T cell receptor (beta chain) was profiled in a study of blood T cell repertoires in COVID-19. On the study more broadly: COVID-19 samples from acute and convalescent phases originated in the United States, Italy and Spain. T cells, B-cell-depleted T cells, or PBMCs supplied cDNA or gDNA.

Original analysis: Amplified reference gene primers provided the basis for estimating nucleated cell counts. TCRdb keeps only in-frame clones here, not all; method: immunoSEQ multiplex PCR. Clonal size and the V and J genes are those of that table, whereas D and trimming came from the DNA. The sample lists about 30,000 clones; 70% to 90% were seen once. CDR3 size: 14 residues. V lost 2 bases to trimming and J lost 6 bases, with 13 bases between them. Germline CDR1 is MNHNS and CDR2 is SASEGT. The sample holds one count of this clone. This TCR was recovered from a human donor with active COVID-19. The donor label of this sample is uncertain. The specimen was peripheral blood. This rearrangement joins TRBV6-1 to TRBJ1-1; TRBD1 is a possible D gene (6 bases). DNA for the CDR3: TGTGCCAGCAGTGAACCCGGGGGGCTCGCTGAAGCTTTCTTT. Translated: CASSEPGGLAEAFF.